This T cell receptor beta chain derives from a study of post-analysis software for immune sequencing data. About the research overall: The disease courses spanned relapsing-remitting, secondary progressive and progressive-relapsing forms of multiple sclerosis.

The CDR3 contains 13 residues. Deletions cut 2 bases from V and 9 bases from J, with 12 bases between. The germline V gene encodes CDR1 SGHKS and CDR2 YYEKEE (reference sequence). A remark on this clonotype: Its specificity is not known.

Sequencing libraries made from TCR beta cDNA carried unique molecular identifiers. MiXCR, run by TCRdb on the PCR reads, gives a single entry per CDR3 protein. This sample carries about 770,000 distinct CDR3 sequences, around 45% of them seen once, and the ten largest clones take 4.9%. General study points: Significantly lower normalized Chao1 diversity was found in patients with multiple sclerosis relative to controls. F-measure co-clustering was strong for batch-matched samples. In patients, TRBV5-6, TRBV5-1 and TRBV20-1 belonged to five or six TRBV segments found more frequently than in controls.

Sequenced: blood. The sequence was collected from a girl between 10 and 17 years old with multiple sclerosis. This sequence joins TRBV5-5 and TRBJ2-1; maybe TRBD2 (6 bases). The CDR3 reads CASSFTGEIEQFF. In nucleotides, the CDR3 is TGTGCCAGCAGCTTTACGGGAGAGATTGAGCAGTTCTTC.